This is a list of T cell receptor beta chains from one sample in a study of T cell changes during pregnancy in multiple sclerosis. The assay was immunoSEQ multiplex PCR, and TCRdb's table has in-frame clones only and misses some. Of roughly 64,000 clones listed, 80% to 95% are singletons. Sequencing used peripheral blood, obtained in the third trimester of pregnancy. The receptors were sampled from a female donor in good health, enrolled as a control in a pregnancy study. The CDR3 runs from the conserved cysteine through the conserved F or W. The order of the fields is V gene, clone size, J gene, CDR3 protein. Where a row states a size, it is once, few, many or the class of an expanded clone; other rows omit it.

>TRBV16|NA|TRBJ1-4
CASSQWDREDEKLFF
>TRBV2|NA|TRBJ2-1
CASTSGGAGGPFYEQFF
>TRBV7-7|NA|TRBJ2-5
CASSSARTGRETQYF
>TRBV7-7|once|TRBJ2-6
CASSLAFVQGASSGANVLTF
>TRBV30|once|TRBJ1-3
CAWSTLRQGDPDAPGNTIYF
>TRBV4-3|NA|TRBJ1-2
CASSQEGDGGYGYTF
>TRBV5-4|once|TRBJ2-1
CASSWRGSYNEQFF
>TRBV7-7|NA|TRBJ2-1
CASSPTSGSLNEQFF
>TRBV19|NA|TRBJ2-5
CASSRWGTQETQYF
>TRBV18|NA|TRBJ2-3
CASSPLDYPTDTQYF
>TRBV6-1|NA|TRBJ2-5
CASSADRGQQETQYF
>TRBV7-9|NA|TRBJ1-4
CASSESTGGLGTNEKLFF
>TRBV6-4|NA|TRBJ2-1
CASSDDQRGDEQFF
>TRBV5-1|NA|TRBJ2-5
CASSSPATGIGETQYF
>TRBV7-2|NA|TRBJ2-1
CASSFTSGQQFF
>TRBV11-3|once|TRBJ2-7
CASSLGGTGEHEQYF
>TRBV27|NA|TRBJ1-1
CASSPTPRGNTEAFF
>TRBV27|NA|TRBJ2-1
CASSLPSTSGRNEQFF
>TRBV7-8|NA|TRBJ1-5
CASSPGEVGFSNQPQHF
>TRBV5-1|NA|TRBJ1-2
CASSLQGSYGYTF
>TRBV5-1|NA|TRBJ2-2
CASRGTSGAYTGELFF
>TRBV6-1|NA|TRBJ1-2
CASSESVWTGGFGYTF
>TRBV19|NA|TRBJ2-7
CASSRPSGSSYEQYF
>TRBV30|NA|TRBJ1-5
CAWSVLGNQPQHF
>TRBV14|NA|TRBJ2-3
CASSYWDRARDTQYF
>TRBV30|NA|TRBJ1-3
CAWRRSGNTIYF
>TRBV6-5|NA|TRBJ1-2
CASSYWGEGYTF
>TRBV19|NA|TRBJ2-1
CASSNFRLAGASYNEQFF
>TRBV27|NA|TRBJ1-2
CASSKNRRQGPNYGYTF
>TRBV5-5|NA|TRBJ2-5
CASRAGTSGPQETQYF
>TRBV19|NA|TRBJ2-1
CASSVSGSMPNEQFF
>TRBV6-5|NA|TRBJ1-1
CASSRAGEAFF
>TRBV5-4|NA|TRBJ1-1
CASTNLGAGGTEAFF
>TRBV15|NA|TRBJ1-6
CATSRDSTSSYNSPLHF
>TRBV13|NA|TRBJ1-3
CASRGTGGSGNTIYF
>TRBV7-2|NA|TRBJ1-5
CASSTGVSNQPQHF
>TRBV5-1|NA|TRBJ1-1
CASSETGRGNTEAFF
>TRBV9|NA|TRBJ1-3
CASSVAPAEGNTIYF
>TRBV5-3|NA|TRBJ1-5
CARSGSRDGDNQPQHF
>TRBV11-2|NA|TRBJ2-5
CASSPRPWEWETQYF
>TRBV5-5|NA|TRBJ1-4
CASSLAPGIDEKLFF
>TRBV6-1|NA|TRBJ2-7
CASSEEGDRVSYEQYF
>TRBV5-1|NA|TRBJ2-6
CASSLLQGSGANVLTF
>TRBV30|NA|TRBJ2-3
CAWSVPGATDTQYF
>TRBV6-1|NA|TRBJ2-1
CASPDRGIYNEQFF
>TRBV7-6|NA|TRBJ2-3
CASSRSGSGTDTQYF
>TRBV4-1|NA|TRBJ1-4
CASSHSGTATNEKLFF
>TRBV4-2|NA|TRBJ2-7
CASSREASGPLGEQYF
>TRBV2|few|TRBJ1-5
CASSEQGFPDQPQHF
>TRBV10-3|NA|TRBJ1-4
CAISDSTGDHKPLFF